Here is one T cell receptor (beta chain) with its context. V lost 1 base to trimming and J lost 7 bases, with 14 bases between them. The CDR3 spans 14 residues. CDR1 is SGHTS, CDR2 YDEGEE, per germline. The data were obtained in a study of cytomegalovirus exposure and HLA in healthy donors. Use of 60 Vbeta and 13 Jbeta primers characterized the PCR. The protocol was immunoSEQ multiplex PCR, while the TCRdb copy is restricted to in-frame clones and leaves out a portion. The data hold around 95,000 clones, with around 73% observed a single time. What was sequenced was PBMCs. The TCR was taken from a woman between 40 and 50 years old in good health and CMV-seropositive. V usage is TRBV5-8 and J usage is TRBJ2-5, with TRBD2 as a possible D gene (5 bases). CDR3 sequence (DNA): TGTGCCAGCAGCTTGCGGCGAGGGATGCGGACCCAGTACTTC. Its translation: CASSLRRGMRTQYF.